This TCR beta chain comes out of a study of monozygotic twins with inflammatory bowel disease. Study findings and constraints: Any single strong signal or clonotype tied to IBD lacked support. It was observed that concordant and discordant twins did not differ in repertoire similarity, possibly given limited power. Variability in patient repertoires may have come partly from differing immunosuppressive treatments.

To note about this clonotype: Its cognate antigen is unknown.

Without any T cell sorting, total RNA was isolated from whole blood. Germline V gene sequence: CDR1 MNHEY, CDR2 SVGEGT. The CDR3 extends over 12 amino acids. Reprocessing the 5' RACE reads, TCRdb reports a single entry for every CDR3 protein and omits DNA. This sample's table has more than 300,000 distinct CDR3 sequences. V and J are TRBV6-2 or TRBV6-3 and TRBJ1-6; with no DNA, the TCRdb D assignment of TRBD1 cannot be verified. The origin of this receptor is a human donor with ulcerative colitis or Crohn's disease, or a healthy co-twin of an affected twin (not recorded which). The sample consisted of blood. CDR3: CASEGEVSPLHF.